The clone carrying this TCR beta chain was counted a single time. Its antigen remains unknown. The data were produced by immunoSEQ multiplex PCR, yet TCRdb's version contains in-frame clones alone and is incomplete. The data contain about 750,000 clones, 80% to 95% of them singletons. The data are from a study of shared clonotypes between healthy human individuals. The length of the CDR3 is 15 residues. Germline V gene sequence: CDR1 MDHEN, CDR2 SYDVKM. V was pared by 7 bases and J by 2 bases, with 18 bases between. CD45RO-negative, CCR7-selected cells formed the naive CD8 fraction, which excluded terminally differentiated effector memory CD45RA+ cells. Study-wide results and limits: Around 5.4% of naive CD4 clonotypes were common to several donors. Donors were few, which limited the genetic and exposure-history diversity represented. Memory subsets generally showed lower estimated richness than naive subsets.

The sequenced sample consisted of naive CD8+ T cells sorted from blood. This sequence joins TRBV28 and TRBJ2-7, with D possibly TRBD1 on 6 matching bases. The sequence was obtained from a man aged 30 to 39 in good health. In nucleotides, the CDR3 is TGTGCCAGCACCAGGGCGGACAGACCCGCCTACGAGCAGTACTTC. This codes for CASTRADRPAYEQYF.